A selection of T cell receptor beta chains follows, all from one sample in a study of identical twins. TCRdb reprocessed the 5' RACE reads with MiXCR, giving one entry per CDR3 protein. The data contain 300,000 to 400,000 distinct CDR3 sequences, around 9.7% of them singletons. Specimen: naive T cells sorted from blood. The receptors shown here come from a woman between 45 and 60 years old in good health. CDR3s include the opening cysteine and the closing phenylalanine or tryptophan. The D gene is left open where the match is weak. Only part of the rows carry a size: once, few, many, or a class if the clone is expanded.

v_gene	abundance	j_gene	d_gene	CDR3aa	CDR3nt
TRBV11-2	many	TRBJ2-1	TRBD1	CASSFPGQGPGDEQFF	TGTGCCAGCAGCTTCCCGGGACAGGGCCCCGGGGATGAGCAGTTCTTC
TRBV18	NA	TRBJ2-5	NA	CASSPAGSGQETQYF	TGTGCCAGCTCACCAGCGGGGTCGGGCCAAGAGACCCAGTACTTC
TRBV20-1	NA	TRBJ2-3	TRBD2	CSAGNQGGTSGPTDTQYF	TGCAGTGCTGGGAACCAAGGGGGGACTAGCGGTCCCACAGATACGCAGTATTTT
TRBV11-2	NA	TRBJ2-5	NA	CASSLVATSETQYF	TGTGCCAGCAGCCTAGTCGCCACCTCGGAGACCCAGTACTTC
TRBV20-1	many	TRBJ1-2	NA	CSAARGSGYTF	TGCAGTGCTGCGAGGGGAAGTGGCTACACCTTC
TRBV5-1	few	TRBJ2-2	TRBD1	CASSLRTGDTGELFF	TGCGCCAGCAGCTTGCGGACAGGGGATACCGGGGAGCTGTTTTTT
TRBV5-1	NA	TRBJ2-2	TRBD1	CASSLSGTGPTGDLFF	TGCGCCAGCAGCTTATCCGGGACAGGGCCCACCGGGGATCTGTTTTTT
TRBV5-1	NA	TRBJ2-6	TRBD1	CASSLGTGASGANVLTF	TGCGCCAGCAGCTTAGGGACAGGGGCGTCTGGGGCCAACGTCCTGACTTTC
TRBV18	few	TRBJ1-1	NA	CASSQKTGSAEAFF	TGTGCCAGCTCACAGAAAACAGGGAGCGCTGAAGCTTTCTTT
TRBV4-2	NA	TRBJ2-7	NA	CASSHFDTIASYEQYF	TGTGCCAGCAGCCATTTCGACACGATCGCCTCCTACGAGCAGTACTTC
TRBV20-1	few	TRBJ1-4	NA	CSARVPGSYNEKLFF	TGCAGTGCTAGAGTACCCGGCAGCTATAATGAAAAACTGTTTTTT
TRBV12-3/TRBV12-4	NA	TRBJ2-7	NA	CASSFILEAYEQYF	TGTGCCAGCAGTTTTATACTAGAGGCGTACGAGCAGTACTTC
TRBV3-1	few	TRBJ1-1	NA	CASSQEMLGRGAFF	TGTGCCAGCAGCCAAGAAATGTTGGGGCGCGGAGCTTTCTTT
TRBV7-3	few	TRBJ2-1	TRBD2	CASSLNWGGRSYNEQFF	TGTGCCAGCAGCTTAAATTGGGGCGGGAGATCTTACAATGAGCAGTTCTTC
TRBV9	few	TRBJ1-1	TRBD1	CASSKGQGIDYEAFF	TGTGCCAGCAGCAAGGGACAGGGAATCGATTATGAAGCTTTCTTT
TRBV3-1	NA	TRBJ1-1	NA	CASSQDGAARGAFF	TGTGCCAGCAGCCAAGATGGGGCAGCTCGGGGAGCTTTCTTT
TRBV12-3/TRBV12-4	NA	TRBJ2-2	TRBD2	CASSTQGGRTGELFF	TGTGCCAGCAGTACCCAGGGAGGGCGCACCGGGGAGCTGTTTTTT
TRBV7-9	NA	TRBJ2-2	NA	CASSPGELFF	TGTGCCAGCAGTCCCGGGGAGCTGTTTTTT
TRBV12-3/TRBV12-4	few	TRBJ2-3	NA	CASSLGVSSTDTQYF	TGTGCCAGCAGTTTAGGGGTTTCTAGCACAGATACGCAGTATTTT
TRBV19	NA	TRBJ2-6	TRBD2	CASSSGLAVSGANVLTF	TGTGCCAGTAGTTCAGGACTAGCGGTCTCTGGGGCCAACGTCCTGACTTTC
TRBV20-1	many	TRBJ2-2	NA	CSAETGTNTGELFF	TGCAGTGCCGAGACCGGGACGAACACCGGGGAGCTGTTTTTT
TRBV11-2	NA	TRBJ2-4	NA	CASSPRSLKNLAKNIQYF	TGTGCCAGCAGCCCAAGGTCCCTCAAGAACCTAGCCAAAAACATTCAGTACTTC
TRBV14	NA	TRBJ2-6	NA	CASSQGPRASGANVLTF	TGTGCCAGCAGCCAGGGACCCAGGGCTTCTGGGGCCAACGTCCTGACTTTC
TRBV7-9	few	TRBJ2-1	TRBD2	CASRTSGRLNEQFF	TGTGCCAGCCGGACTAGCGGGAGACTCAATGAGCAGTTCTTC
TRBV29-1	few	TRBJ1-2	TRBD1	CSAARDRTYGYTF	TGCAGCGCCGCGAGGGACAGGACTTATGGCTACACCTTC
TRBV20-1	many	TRBJ2-5	TRBD2	CSAPTSLETQYF	TGCAGTGCCCCGACTAGCTTGGAGACCCAGTACTTC
TRBV7-8	many	TRBJ2-1	NA	CASRPRDPGNEQFF	TGTGCCAGCAGACCCCGGGACCCAGGCAATGAGCAGTTCTTC
TRBV15	few	TRBJ2-5	NA	CATSRRGYQETQYF	TGTGCCACCAGCCGGCGAGGGTACCAAGAGACCCAGTACTTC
TRBV5-1	few	TRBJ2-3	NA	CASSFGGKSTDTQYF	TGCGCCAGCAGCTTCGGCGGGAAAAGCACAGATACGCAGTATTTT
TRBV4-2	few	TRBJ2-3	TRBD2	CASSQVLAGGADTQYF	TGTGCCAGCAGCCAAGTACTAGCGGGAGGCGCAGATACGCAGTATTTT
TRBV12-3/TRBV12-4	few	TRBJ2-3	NA	CASSSTANTQYF	TGTGCCAGCAGCTCTACAGCAAATACGCAGTATTTT
TRBV10-3	few	TRBJ2-2	NA	CAITRQANTGELFF	TGTGCCATCACTCGACAGGCGAACACCGGGGAGCTGTTTTTT
TRBV3-1	few	TRBJ2-5	TRBD2	CASSQESRSGEETQYF	TGTGCCAGCAGCCAAGAATCGCGGAGCGGGGAAGAGACCCAGTACTTC
TRBV20-1	NA	TRBJ2-1	TRBD2	CSATRLAGVSEQFF	TGCAGTGCGACGCGACTAGCGGGAGTTAGTGAGCAGTTCTTC